This T cell receptor beta chain derives from a study of CD8+ T cells in alopecia areata. Study conclusions and caveats: Lesional scalp exceeded normal scalp in clonality, especially in alopecia totalis/universalis.

Sequencing relied on a cDNA template that was reverse transcribed from extracted RNA. Some clones are missing from TCRdb's copy, which holds only in-frame ones; the method was immunoSEQ multiplex PCR. The data show roughly 280,000 clones, about 62% seen once. As to this clone: Antigen: not known.

CDR1 is GTSNPN, CDR2 SVGIG, per germline (reference sequence). The CDR3 runs to 11 residues. Trimming took off 4 bases at V and 6 bases at J, with 6 bases between the two ends. The treatment denotes: oral pan-JAK inhibitor, 5-10 mg twice daily. Individuals with alopecia areata gave both lesional scalp punch biopsies and peripheral blood for collection. This specimen consisted of CD4+ T cells sorted from blood, obtained around week 54, from a patient treated with tofacitinib. The sequence was collected from a human donor with alopecia areata. The chain links TRBV30 to TRBJ2-2; perhaps TRBD1 as D (5 bases). CDR3 region: CAWKGAGELFF. The CDR3 DNA sequence: TGTGCCTGGAAAGGGGCCGGGGAGCTGTTTTTT.